A selection of T cell receptor beta chains follows, all from one sample in a study of cytomegalovirus exposure and HLA in healthy donors. Generated by immunoSEQ multiplex PCR, the TCRdb table keeps only in-frame clones and is missing some. The repertoire includes approximately 110,000 clones, about 70% of them detected once, and around 13% sits in the top ten. Sequences were obtained from PBMCs. These receptors were collected from a woman in her fifties or sixties in good health and CMV-seropositive. CDR3s include the opening cysteine and the closing phenylalanine or tryptophan. Fields, in order: D gene, clone size, V gene, J gene, CDR3 DNA, CDR3 protein. The D gene is left open where the match is weak. Clone size is given for some rows only: seen once, a few or many times, or a class if the clone is expanded.

d_gene: TRBD2; abundance: .; v_gene: TRBV6-1; j_gene: TRBJ2-7; CDR3nt: TGTGCCAGCTATTTAGCGGGAATGTACGAGCAGTACTTC; CDR3aa: CASYLAGMYEQYF
d_gene: TRBD2; abundance: .; v_gene: TRBV9; j_gene: TRBJ2-1; CDR3nt: TGTGCCAGCAGCGCGGGGAGCGGGGTCTACAATGAGCAGTTCTTC; CDR3aa: CASSAGSGVYNEQFF
d_gene: TRBD2; abundance: .; v_gene: TRBV7-2; j_gene: TRBJ2-1; CDR3nt: TGTGCCAGCAGCATAACTAGCGGGAGCAATGAGCAGTTCTTC; CDR3aa: CASSITSGSNEQFF
d_gene: .; abundance: .; v_gene: TRBV5-1; j_gene: TRBJ2-1; CDR3nt: TGCGCCAGCCAGACGGGGACTTACAATGAGCAGTTCTTC; CDR3aa: CASQTGTYNEQFF
d_gene: TRBD2; abundance: .; v_gene: TRBV7-3; j_gene: TRBJ2-3; CDR3nt: TGTGCCAGCAGCTTCATGGGCGGGGGGGTGGATACGCAGTATTTT; CDR3aa: CASSFMGGGVDTQYF
d_gene: TRBD1; abundance: .; v_gene: TRBV19; j_gene: TRBJ1-5; CDR3nt: TGTGCCAGTAGTGGGACAGGGGAGATTAGCAATCAGCCCCAGCATTTT; CDR3aa: CASSGTGEISNQPQHF
d_gene: TRBD2; abundance: .; v_gene: TRBV6-6; j_gene: TRBJ2-1; CDR3nt: TGTGCCAGCAGCTCTAGCGGGAGATACAATGAGCAGTTCTTC; CDR3aa: CASSSSGRYNEQFF
d_gene: TRBD2; abundance: .; v_gene: TRBV19; j_gene: TRBJ2-2; CDR3nt: TGTGCCAGTAGTAGGGGACTAGCGGGAGACACCGGGGAGCTGTTTTTT; CDR3aa: CASSRGLAGDTGELFF
d_gene: .; abundance: .; v_gene: TRBV6-5; j_gene: TRBJ1-1; CDR3nt: TGTGCCAGCATCTCTGACAAGAACACTGAAGCTTTCTTT; CDR3aa: CASISDKNTEAFF
d_gene: TRBD2; abundance: .; v_gene: TRBV2; j_gene: TRBJ2-1; CDR3nt: TGTGCCACCAGACTAGCGGTCTACAATGAGCAGTTCTTC; CDR3aa: CATRLAVYNEQFF
d_gene: TRBD1; abundance: .; v_gene: TRBV5-4; j_gene: TRBJ2-7; CDR3nt: TGTGCCAGCAGCGCCGACAGGGCCCCCTACGAGCAGTACTTC; CDR3aa: CASSADRAPYEQYF
d_gene: TRBD1; abundance: .; v_gene: TRBV4-3; j_gene: TRBJ1-5; CDR3nt: TGCGCCCCCGAGAACAGGGGACCCCCATCGTATAGCAATCAGCCCCAGCATTTT; CDR3aa: CAPENRGPPSYSNQPQHF
d_gene: TRBD1; abundance: .; v_gene: TRBV30; j_gene: TRBJ1-5; CDR3nt: TGTGCCTGGAGAGAGACCGACAGGGGTCTAAATCAGCCCCAGCATTTT; CDR3aa: CAWRETDRGLNQPQHF
d_gene: TRBD1; abundance: .; v_gene: TRBV6-5; j_gene: TRBJ1-4; CDR3nt: TGTGCCAGCAGTTTCGACAGGGTGAATGAAAAACTGTTTTTT; CDR3aa: CASSFDRVNEKLFF
d_gene: .; abundance: .; v_gene: TRBV9; j_gene: TRBJ1-2; CDR3nt: TGTGCCAGCAGCGTAGGATATGGCAACTATGGCTACACCTTC; CDR3aa: CASSVGYGNYGYTF
d_gene: .; abundance: .; v_gene: TRBV25-1; j_gene: TRBJ1-2; CDR3nt: TGTGCCAGCAGTGATGGGGGGTACTATGGCTACACCTTC; CDR3aa: CASSDGGYYGYTF
d_gene: TRBD2; abundance: .; v_gene: TRBV7-3; j_gene: TRBJ2-1; CDR3nt: TGTGCCAGCAGCTTGGGGACTAGCCCAAATGAGCAGTTCTTC; CDR3aa: CASSLGTSPNEQFF
d_gene: .; abundance: .; v_gene: TRBV13; j_gene: TRBJ1-3; CDR3nt: TGTGCCAGCAGCTCCGCAAGGACAGCTCATCAAGCTGGAAACACCATATATTTT; CDR3aa: CASSSARTAHQAGNTIYF
d_gene: .; abundance: .; v_gene: TRBV6-4; j_gene: TRBJ2-1; CDR3nt: TGTGCCAGCAGTGAGGGACAATCCCCCTACAATGAGCAGTTCTTC; CDR3aa: CASSEGQSPYNEQFF
d_gene: .; abundance: .; v_gene: TRBV6-5; j_gene: TRBJ1-1; CDR3nt: TGTGCCAGCAGTTCTTTAGGGAGAACTGAAGCTTTCTTT; CDR3aa: CASSSLGRTEAFF
d_gene: .; abundance: .; v_gene: TRBV7-6; j_gene: TRBJ2-2; CDR3nt: TGTGCCAGCAGCCCCGGGACAACCCTTACCGGGGAGCTGTTTTTT; CDR3aa: CASSPGTTLTGELFF
d_gene: TRBD1; abundance: .; v_gene: TRBV6-1; j_gene: TRBJ2-5; CDR3nt: TGTGCCAGCAGTAGACGACAGGGGGAGACCCAGTACTTC; CDR3aa: CASSRRQGETQYF
d_gene: TRBD2; abundance: .; v_gene: TRBV4-3; j_gene: TRBJ2-2; CDR3nt: TGCGCCAGCAGCCCCCTTCGACTAGCGGGAGGGCCTTTTATCGGGGAGCTGTTTTTT; CDR3aa: CASSPLRLAGGPFIGELFF
d_gene: TRBD2; abundance: .; v_gene: TRBV2; j_gene: TRBJ2-1; CDR3nt: TGTGCCGGTTCTAGCGGGGGGTCGGTCGGGGTTTGGAATGAGCAGTTCTTC; CDR3aa: CAGSSGGSVGVWNEQFF
d_gene: .; abundance: .; v_gene: TRBV21-1; j_gene: TRBJ2-2; CDR3nt: TGTGCCAGCAGCATTTTGAGGAACACCGGGGAGCTGTTTTTT; CDR3aa: CASSILRNTGELFF
d_gene: .; abundance: .; v_gene: TRBV18; j_gene: TRBJ1-3; CDR3nt: TGTGCCAGCTCACCTTCCGGGTCCGGTGGTGGAAACACCATATATTTT; CDR3aa: CASSPSGSGGGNTIYF
d_gene: .; abundance: once; v_gene: TRBV7-9; j_gene: TRBJ1-6; CDR3nt: TGTGCCAGCGGGAGATCCAGTTCACCCCTCCACTTT; CDR3aa: CASGRSSSPLHF